This T cell receptor (beta chain) appears in the sequencing data of a study of T-cell memory formation after mild COVID-19. Via MiXCR, TCRdb re-called the 5' RACE reads, giving one row per CDR3 protein. The sample includes hundreds of thousands of distinct CDR3 sequences, approximately 16% of them seen just once. The source material was PBMCs or a T cell subset sorted from them (not recorded which). This clonotype originated in a young man who had mild COVID-19 (a few samples of this study predate the infection). Cell type and time point are not known.

Written as DNA, the CDR3 is TGCAGTGCTAGAGTCGCCGGGACAGCCCAAGAGACCCAGTACTTC. Its translation is CSARVAGTAQETQYF. The chain recombines TRBV20-1 with TRBJ2-5; the match to TRBD1 covers 7 bases. Germline V CDR1 and CDR2: DFQATT, SNEGSKA (reference sequence). With V trimmed by 1 base and J by 1 base, 6 bases remained unmatched. CDR3 size: 15 residues.